These T cell receptor beta chains were read from a single sample in a study of CD8+CD57+ T cells in acquired aplastic anemia. Using its own MiXCR run on the reads, TCRdb lists one record per CDR3 protein. The sample lists under 200,000 distinct CDR3 sequences, 35% to 55% seen once, with approximately 1% in the top ten. The specimen sequenced was sorted CD4+, CD8+, or CD8+CD57+ T cells (not recorded which) from PBMCs. The receptors were gathered from a human donor in good health. Each CDR3 is given with its conserved first and last residue. D genes are given only for firm matches. Where a row states a size, it is once, few, many or the class of an expanded clone; other rows omit it.

clone size	D gene	V gene	J gene	CDR3 DNA	CDR3 protein
many	TRBD1	TRBV5-8	TRBJ1-5	TGTGCCAGCACCCAGGGGGGATATAGCAATCAGCCCCAGCATTTT	CASTQGGYSNQPQHF
once	TRBD2	TRBV9	TRBJ2-5	TGTGCCAGCAGCGCCGATGACCGGGACTACCCCCAAGAGACCCAGTACTTC	CASSADDRDYPQETQYF
NA	NA	TRBV2	TRBJ2-5	TGTGCCAGGGGGGACTGGAAGGGGACCCAGTACTTC	CARGDWKGTQYF
NA	NA	TRBV20-1	TRBJ2-7	TGCAGTGCTAGAGCCAGGACAGTGGATCCCTACGAGCAGTACTTC	CSARARTVDPYEQYF
few	NA	TRBV30	TRBJ2-3	TGTGCCTGTGGTCCCAGCCTGGCCAAACCAGATACGCAGTATTTT	CACGPSLAKPDTQYF
NA	TRBD2	TRBV20-1	TRBJ2-1	TGCAGTGCGTGGACTAGCGGGAGCTATGAGCAGTTCTTC	CSAWTSGSYEQFF
NA	NA	TRBV7-2	TRBJ1-1	TGTGCCAGCAGCTGGGCGGGGGCGCAAGCTTTCTTT	CASSWAGAQAFF
NA	NA	TRBV2	TRBJ1-5	TGTGCCAGCACATTCGCGGGGAATCAGCCCCAGCATTTT	CASTFAGNQPQHF
many	TRBD2	TRBV6-1	TRBJ2-1	TGTGCCAGCAGTGCCGGGAGGGGTAGTAATGAGCAGTTCTTC	CASSAGRGSNEQFF
many	NA	TRBV19	TRBJ2-2	TGTGCCAGTAGTTTGAACCAGGACACCGGGGAGCTGTTTTTT	CASSLNQDTGELFF
many	TRBD1	TRBV28	TRBJ1-1	TGTGCCAGCAGTTGGACAGGTGAAGCTTTCTTT	CASSWTGEAFF
many	NA	TRBV7-2	TRBJ1-5	TGTGCCAGCAGCTTAGGTATCGTGGAGCCCCAGCATTTT	CASSLGIVEPQHF
NA	NA	TRBV7-4	TRBJ2-5	TGTGCCAGCCACAGGGGGGGGACCACGCAAGAGACCCAGTACTTC	CASHRGGTTQETQYF
many	NA	TRBV2	TRBJ2-3	TGTGCCAGCAGTGGCAGAGGAACAGATACGCAGTATTTT	CASSGRGTDTQYF
many	TRBD2	TRBV11-2	TRBJ2-3	TGTGCCAGCAGCTTGAGGATAGCGGGGGCATCCACAGATACGCAGTATTTT	CASSLRIAGASTDTQYF
NA	NA	TRBV20-1	TRBJ1-2	TGCAGTGCTAGAGATTGGGGTTTGGACTATGGCTACACCTTC	CSARDWGLDYGYTF
NA	TRBD1	TRBV4-1	TRBJ1-3	TGCGCCAGCAGCCAACACTTTATTCAATTTCAGGGGGCCGGTTTACGTCGAAACACCATATATTTT	CASSQHFIQFQGAGLRRNTIYF
NA	NA	TRBV12-3/TRBV12-4	TRBJ1-2	TGTGCCAGCTTGGCCAGGGTCGAAGAGACCTATGGCTACACCTTC	CASLARVEETYGYTF
NA	NA	TRBV5-1	TRBJ2-7	TGCGCCAGCAGCCCGACCTTCGGCTACGAGCAGTACTTC	CASSPTFGYEQYF
NA	TRBD1	TRBV29-1	TRBJ1-2	TGCAGCGTGAGGACAGGGGAACGCTATGGCTACACCTTC	CSVRTGERYGYTF
NA	NA	TRBV7-8	TRBJ1-6	TGTGCCAGCAGCGGGGGGGCAGGGGAATCACCCCTCCACTTT	CASSGGAGESPLHF
many	NA	TRBV19	TRBJ1-1	TGTGCCAGTATGGGGGGGGGCTTAACTGAAGCTTTCTTT	CASMGGGLTEAFF
many	NA	TRBV19	TRBJ1-3	TGTGCCAGTAGTACGATTTTAGGACAGACGAGCTCTGGAAACACCATATATTTT	CASSTILGQTSSGNTIYF
many	NA	TRBV10-3	TRBJ1-1	TGTGCCATCGGGTCTGCCAGTATCGCTGAAGCTTTCTTT	CAIGSASIAEAFF
many	NA	TRBV5-1	TRBJ2-5	TGCGCCAGCAGCTTTTCTTCTCAAGAGACCCAGTACTTC	CASSFSSQETQYF
NA	NA	TRBV25-1	TRBJ2-5	TGTGCCAGCAGCCAGACCGGGGAGGAGACCCAGTACTTC	CASSQTGEETQYF
many	NA	TRBV7-6	TRBJ1-1	TGTGCCAGCAGCTTAGGGATCGGGCAGACTGAAGCTTTCTTT	CASSLGIGQTEAFF
NA	NA	TRBV4-2	TRBJ2-7	TGTGCCAGCAGCCAAGAGGACAGTACAGTCTACGAGCAGTACTTC	CASSQEDSTVYEQYF
NA	TRBD1	TRBV18	TRBJ1-6	TGTGGCAGCTCATCGGGACAGAGTAATTCACCCCTCCACTTT	CGSSSGQSNSPLHF
NA	NA	TRBV19	TRBJ2-7	TGTGCCAGTAGTATGGACTCGTTCAGGGGCGAGCAGTACTTC	CASSMDSFRGEQYF
NA	NA	TRBV24-1	TRBJ2-5	TGTGCCACCAGTGACAGTAAGAGGGGGGGACAAGAGACCCAGTACTTC	CATSDSKRGGQETQYF
NA	TRBD2	TRBV5-1	TRBJ2-1	TGCGCCAGCAGCAAGACCTCCGGGAGGCTAGCGGGGGGCTACAATGAGCAGTTCTTC	CASSKTSGRLAGGYNEQFF
few	NA	TRBV7-8	TRBJ2-6	TGTGCCAGCAGCTTTCACTCTGGGGCCAACGTCCTGACTTTC	CASSFHSGANVLTF
many	NA	TRBV7-2	TRBJ2-5	TGTGCCAGCAGCTTACTGGACGGTCGGAGGACCCAGTACTTC	CASSLLDGRRTQYF
NA	TRBD1	TRBV29-1	TRBJ2-2	TGCAGCGCGACCGAGGGACAGAGCACCGGGGAGCTGTTTTTT	CSATEGQSTGELFF
many	NA	TRBV7-8	TRBJ1-2	TGTGCCAGCAGGAAAACAGGGATTTTCGACTATGGCTACACCTTC	CASRKTGIFDYGYTF
NA	TRBD2	TRBV20-1	TRBJ2-3	TGCAATGCTAGACTTAGCGGGAACACAGATACGCAGTATTTT	CNARLSGNTDTQYF
many	NA	TRBV20-1	TRBJ1-1	TGCAGTGCTAGAGAGAATGGCAAACTAAACACTGAAGCTTTCTTT	CSARENGKLNTEAFF
NA	NA	TRBV19	TRBJ1-6	TGTGCCAGTAGCTTCAACAGGGATGGTAGATCACCCCTCCACTTT	CASSFNRDGRSPLHF
many	NA	TRBV30	TRBJ1-6	TGTGCCTGGAGTATTTCAGGCTCACCCCTCCACTTT	CAWSISGSPLHF
NA	NA	TRBV2	TRBJ1-5	TGTGCCAGCAGTGGGGCACGACATAGCAATCAGCCCCAGCATTTT	CASSGARHSNQPQHF
many	NA	TRBV15	TRBJ2-5	TGTGCCACCAGCAGAGAAGAGACCCAGTACTTC	CATSREETQYF
many	TRBD2	TRBV12-3/TRBV12-4	TRBJ2-5	TGTGCCAGCAGCCCCGGACTAGCGGGAACTAAAGAGACCCAGTACTTC	CASSPGLAGTKETQYF
NA	NA	TRBV10-1	TRBJ2-3	TGCGCCAGCGGGTTCGGGGGCACAGATACGCAGTATTTT	CASGFGGTDTQYF
NA	TRBD1	TRBV19	TRBJ2-7	TGTGCCAGGAGTGAAACAGGGGTCGCCTACGAGCAGTACTTC	CARSETGVAYEQYF
NA	NA	TRBV3-1	TRBJ1-1	TGTGCCAGCAGCCAAGACACAGGGTCGTTAGCTTTCTTT	CASSQDTGSLAFF
NA	NA	TRBV7-4	TRBJ1-3	TGTGCCAGCAGCTTATTCTGGCAGTTTGGAAACACCATATATTTT	CASSLFWQFGNTIYF
NA	NA	TRBV20-1	TRBJ2-7	TGCAGTGCTAGCGGGGAGTCCTACGAGCAGTACTTC	CSASGESYEQYF
many	TRBD2	TRBV6-1	TRBJ2-1	TGTGCCAGCAGCCGATTTAGCGGGAGCTCGAATGAGCAGTTCTTC	CASSRFSGSSNEQFF
many	TRBD2	TRBV5-1	TRBJ2-7	TGCGCCAGCAGCTTGGCTCCTATTAGCGGGGTGAGCTCCTACGAGCAGTACTTC	CASSLAPISGVSSYEQYF
many	NA	TRBV7-8	TRBJ2-5	TGTGCCAGCAGCCCACCGGGGGAGACCCAGTACTTC	CASSPPGETQYF
NA	NA	TRBV29-1	TRBJ1-1	TGCAGCGTTGACTACGGGGCCAACACTGAAGCTTTCTTT	CSVDYGANTEAFF
NA	TRBD1	TRBV10-3	TRBJ1-2	TGTGCCATGACGTCTTTGGTCAAGGACAGGGGATGGCATGGCTACACCTTC	CAMTSLVKDRGWHGYTF
NA	TRBD2	TRBV15	TRBJ2-7	TGTGCCACCAGCGGTAGCGGGAGGGCCTTCACCAGGGGAGACGAGCAGTACTTC	CATSGSGRAFTRGDEQYF
many	NA	TRBV5-1	TRBJ2-5	TGCGCCAGCAGCTTGGCCGGTAGGGGACAAGAGACCCAGTACTTC	CASSLAGRGQETQYF
NA	TRBD2	TRBV10-3	TRBJ2-3	TGTGCCACCTACGCTCAAGCGGGAGCCACCCTAGATACGCAGTATTTT	CATYAQAGATLDTQYF